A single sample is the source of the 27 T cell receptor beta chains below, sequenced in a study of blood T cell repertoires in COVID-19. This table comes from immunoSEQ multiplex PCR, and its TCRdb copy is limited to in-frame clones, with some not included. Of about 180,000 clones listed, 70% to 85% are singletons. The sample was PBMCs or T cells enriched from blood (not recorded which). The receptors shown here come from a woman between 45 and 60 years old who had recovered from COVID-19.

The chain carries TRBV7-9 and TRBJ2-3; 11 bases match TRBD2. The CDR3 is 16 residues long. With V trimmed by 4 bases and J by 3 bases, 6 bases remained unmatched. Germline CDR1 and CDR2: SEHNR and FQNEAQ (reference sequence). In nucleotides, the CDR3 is TGTGCCAGCAGCTATCTAGCGGGAGGAAGGACAGATACGCAGTATTTT. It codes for CASSYLAGGRTDTQYF.

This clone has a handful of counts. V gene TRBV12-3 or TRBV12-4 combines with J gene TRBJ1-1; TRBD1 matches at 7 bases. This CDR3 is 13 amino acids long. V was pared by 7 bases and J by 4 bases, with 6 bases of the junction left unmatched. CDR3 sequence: CASTATGSTEAFF. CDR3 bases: TGTGCCAGCACCGCGACAGGGAGCACTGAAGCTTTCTTT.

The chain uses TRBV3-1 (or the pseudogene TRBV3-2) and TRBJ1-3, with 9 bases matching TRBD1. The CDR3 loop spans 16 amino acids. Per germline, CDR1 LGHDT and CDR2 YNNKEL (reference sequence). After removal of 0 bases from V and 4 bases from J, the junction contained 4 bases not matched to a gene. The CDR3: CASSQERTGVGNTIYF. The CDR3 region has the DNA TGTGCCAGCAGCCAAGAACGGACAGGGGTCGGAAACACCATATATTTT.

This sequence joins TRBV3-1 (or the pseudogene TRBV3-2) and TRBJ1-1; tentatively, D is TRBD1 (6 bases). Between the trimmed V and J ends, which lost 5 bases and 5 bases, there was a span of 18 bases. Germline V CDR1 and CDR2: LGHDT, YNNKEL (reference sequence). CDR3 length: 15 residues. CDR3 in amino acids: CASSAPGRGETEAFF. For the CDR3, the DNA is TGTGCCAGCAGCGCACCCGGCAGGGGCGAAACTGAAGCTTTCTTT.

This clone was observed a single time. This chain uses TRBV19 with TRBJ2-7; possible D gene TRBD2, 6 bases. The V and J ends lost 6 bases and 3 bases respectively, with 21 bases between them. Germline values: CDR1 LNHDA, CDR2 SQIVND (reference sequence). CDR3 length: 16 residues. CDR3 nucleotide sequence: TGTGCCAGTAGCTTTGCCCTCCGGGACTCCAGCTACGAGCAGTACTTC. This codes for CASSFALRDSSYEQYF.

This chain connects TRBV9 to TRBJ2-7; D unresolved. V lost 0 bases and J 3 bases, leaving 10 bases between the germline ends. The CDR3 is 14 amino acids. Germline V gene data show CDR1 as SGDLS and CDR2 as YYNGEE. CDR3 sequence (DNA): TGTGCCAGCAGCGTAGACGGAGATAACTACGAGCAGTACTTC. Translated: CASSVDGDNYEQYF.

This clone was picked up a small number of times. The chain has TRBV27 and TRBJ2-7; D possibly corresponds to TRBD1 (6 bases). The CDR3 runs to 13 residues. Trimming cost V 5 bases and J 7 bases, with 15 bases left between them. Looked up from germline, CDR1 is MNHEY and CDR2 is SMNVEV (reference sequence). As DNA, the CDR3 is TGTGCCAGCAGTATAAAGACAGGTGTGGAGCAGTACTTC. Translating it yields CASSIKTGVEQYF.

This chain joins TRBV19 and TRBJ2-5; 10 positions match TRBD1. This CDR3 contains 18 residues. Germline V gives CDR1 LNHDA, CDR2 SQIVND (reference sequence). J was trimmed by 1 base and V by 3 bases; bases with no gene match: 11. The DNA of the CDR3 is TGTGCCAGTAGTATGGGGGACAGGGGACGTCCAGGCCAAGAGACCCAGTACTTC. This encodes CASSMGDRGRPGQETQYF.

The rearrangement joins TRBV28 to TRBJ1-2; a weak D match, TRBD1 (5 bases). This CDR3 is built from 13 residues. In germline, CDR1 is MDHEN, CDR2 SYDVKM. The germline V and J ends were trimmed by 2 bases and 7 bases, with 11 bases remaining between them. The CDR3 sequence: CASSLVRESGYTF. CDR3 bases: TGTGCCAGCAGTTTAGTCAGGGAATCTGGCTACACCTTC.

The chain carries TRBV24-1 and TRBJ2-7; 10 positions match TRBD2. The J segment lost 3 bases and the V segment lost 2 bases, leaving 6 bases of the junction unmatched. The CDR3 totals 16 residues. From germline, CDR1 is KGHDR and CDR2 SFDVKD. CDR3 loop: CATSDSASGSIYEQYF. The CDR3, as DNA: TGTGCCACCAGTGATTCTGCTAGCGGGAGTATCTACGAGCAGTACTTC.

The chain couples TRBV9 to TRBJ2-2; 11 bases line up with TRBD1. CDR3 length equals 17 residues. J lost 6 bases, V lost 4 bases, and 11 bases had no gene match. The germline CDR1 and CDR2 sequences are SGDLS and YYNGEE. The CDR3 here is CASSPRDRGRRAGELFF. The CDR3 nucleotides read TGTGCCAGCAGCCCCCGGGACAGGGGGAGGCGCGCCGGGGAGCTGTTTTTT.

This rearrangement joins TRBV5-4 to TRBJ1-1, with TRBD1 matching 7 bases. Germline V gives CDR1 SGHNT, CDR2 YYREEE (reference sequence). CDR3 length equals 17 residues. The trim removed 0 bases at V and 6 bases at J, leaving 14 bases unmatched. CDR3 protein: CASSLDHRGPLFSEAFF. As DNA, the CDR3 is TGTGCCAGCAGCTTGGACCACAGGGGCCCACTCTTCTCTGAAGCTTTCTTT.

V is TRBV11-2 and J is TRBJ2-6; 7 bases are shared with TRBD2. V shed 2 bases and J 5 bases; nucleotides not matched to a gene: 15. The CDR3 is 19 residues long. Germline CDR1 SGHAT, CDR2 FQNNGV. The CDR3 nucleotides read TGTGCCAGCAGCTTAAGACGCCCGGGGGGTGGCGGGCGGGCCAACGTCCTGACTTTC. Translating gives CASSLRRPGGGGRANVLTF.

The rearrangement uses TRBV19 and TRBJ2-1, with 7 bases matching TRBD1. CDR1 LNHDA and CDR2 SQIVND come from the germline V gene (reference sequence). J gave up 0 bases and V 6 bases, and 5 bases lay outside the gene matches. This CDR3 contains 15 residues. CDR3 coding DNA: TGTGCCAGTAGACGGGACAGAAGCTCCTACAATGAGCAGTTCTTC. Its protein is CASRRDRSSYNEQFF.

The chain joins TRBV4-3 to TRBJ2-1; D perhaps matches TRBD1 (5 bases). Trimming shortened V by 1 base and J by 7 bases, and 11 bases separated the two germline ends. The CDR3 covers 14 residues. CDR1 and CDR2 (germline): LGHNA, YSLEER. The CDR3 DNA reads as TGCGCCAGCAGCCAAGGAGCAGGGCGGAATGAGCAGTTCTTC. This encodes CASSQGAGRNEQFF.

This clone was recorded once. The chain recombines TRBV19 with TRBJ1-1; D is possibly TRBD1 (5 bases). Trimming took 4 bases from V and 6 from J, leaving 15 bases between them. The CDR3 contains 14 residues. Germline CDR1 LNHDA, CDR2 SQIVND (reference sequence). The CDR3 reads CASSTSGLGPEAFF. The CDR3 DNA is TGTGCCAGTAGTACCTCCGGGTTGGGGCCTGAAGCTTTCTTT. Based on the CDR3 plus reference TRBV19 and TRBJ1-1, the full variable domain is DGGITQSPKYLFRKEGQNVTLSCEQNLNHDAMYWYRQDPGQGLRLIYYSQIVNDFQKGDIAEGYSVSREKKESFPLTVTSAQKNPTAFYLCASSTSGLGPEAFFGQGTRLTVV.

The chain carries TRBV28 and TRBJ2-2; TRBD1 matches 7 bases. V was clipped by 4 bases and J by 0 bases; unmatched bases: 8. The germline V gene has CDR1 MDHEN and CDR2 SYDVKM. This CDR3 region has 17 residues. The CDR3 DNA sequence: TGTGCCAGCAGTTCAGAGGGACAGTTCGCGAACACCGGGGAGCTGTTTTTT. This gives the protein CASSSEGQFANTGELFF.

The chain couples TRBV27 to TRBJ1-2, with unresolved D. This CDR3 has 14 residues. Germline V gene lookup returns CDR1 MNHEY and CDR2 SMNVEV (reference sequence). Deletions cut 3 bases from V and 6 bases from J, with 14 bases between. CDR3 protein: CASSFGASKNGYTF. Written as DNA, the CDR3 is TGTGCCAGCAGTTTCGGAGCGTCCAAAAATGGCTACACCTTC.

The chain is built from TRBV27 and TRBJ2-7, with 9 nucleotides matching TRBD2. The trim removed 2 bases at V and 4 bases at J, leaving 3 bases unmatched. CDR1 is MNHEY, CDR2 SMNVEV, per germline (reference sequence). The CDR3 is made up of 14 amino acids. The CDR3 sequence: CASSLAGGPYEQYF. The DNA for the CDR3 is TGTGCCAGCAGTTTAGCGGGAGGGCCATACGAGCAGTACTTC.

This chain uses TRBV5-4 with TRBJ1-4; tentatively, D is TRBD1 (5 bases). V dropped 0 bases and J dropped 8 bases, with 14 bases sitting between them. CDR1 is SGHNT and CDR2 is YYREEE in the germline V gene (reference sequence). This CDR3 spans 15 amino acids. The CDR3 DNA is TGTGCCAGCAGCTTGGCTGGGGCAATGGAAGAAAAACTGTTTTTT. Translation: CASSLAGAMEEKLFF.

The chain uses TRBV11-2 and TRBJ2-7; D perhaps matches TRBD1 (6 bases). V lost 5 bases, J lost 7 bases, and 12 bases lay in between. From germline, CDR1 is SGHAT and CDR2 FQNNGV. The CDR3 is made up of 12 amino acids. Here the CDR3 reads CASSLNRVEQYF. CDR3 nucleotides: TGTGCCAGCAGCCTTAACAGGGTTGAGCAGTACTTC. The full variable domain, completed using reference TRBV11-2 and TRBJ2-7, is EAGVAQSPRYKIIEKRQSVAFWCNPISGHATLYWYQQILGQGPKLLIQFQNNGVVDDSQLPKDRFSAERLKGVDSTLKIQPAKLEDSAVYLCASSLNRVEQYFGPGTRLTVT.

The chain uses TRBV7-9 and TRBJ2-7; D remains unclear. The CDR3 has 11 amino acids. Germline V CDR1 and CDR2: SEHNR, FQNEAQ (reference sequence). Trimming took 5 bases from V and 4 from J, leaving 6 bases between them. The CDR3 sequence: CASSPGYEQYF. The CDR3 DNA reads TGTGCCAGCAGCCCAGGATACGAGCAGTACTTC.

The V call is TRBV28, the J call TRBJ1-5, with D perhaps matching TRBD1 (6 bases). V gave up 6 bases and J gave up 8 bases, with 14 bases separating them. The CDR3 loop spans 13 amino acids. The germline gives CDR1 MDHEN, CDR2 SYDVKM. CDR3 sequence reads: CASRLRGREPQHF. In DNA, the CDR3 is TGTGCCAGCAGGCTCAGGGGTCGGGAGCCCCAGCATTTT.

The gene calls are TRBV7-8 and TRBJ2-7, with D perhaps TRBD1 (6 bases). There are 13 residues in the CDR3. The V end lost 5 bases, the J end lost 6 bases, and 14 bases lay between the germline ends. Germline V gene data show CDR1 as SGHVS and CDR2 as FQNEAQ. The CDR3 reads CASSRDRSGEQYF. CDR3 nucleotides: TGTGCCAGCAGCCGCGACAGGTCTGGCGAGCAGTACTTC.

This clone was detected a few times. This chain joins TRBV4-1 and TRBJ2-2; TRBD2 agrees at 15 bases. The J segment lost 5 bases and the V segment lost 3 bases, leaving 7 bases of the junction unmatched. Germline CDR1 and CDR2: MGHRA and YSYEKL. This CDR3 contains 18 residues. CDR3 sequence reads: CASSQEGLAGGSTGELFF. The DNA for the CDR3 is TGCGCCAGCAGCCAGGAGGGACTAGCGGGAGGTTCAACCGGGGAGCTGTTTTTT.

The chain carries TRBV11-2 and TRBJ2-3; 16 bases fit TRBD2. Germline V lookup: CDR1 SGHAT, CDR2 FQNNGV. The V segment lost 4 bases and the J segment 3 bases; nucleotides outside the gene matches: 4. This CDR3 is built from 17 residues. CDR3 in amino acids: CASSSGTSGRATDTQYF. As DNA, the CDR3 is TGTGCCAGCAGCTCTGGGACTAGCGGGAGGGCGACAGATACGCAGTATTTT.

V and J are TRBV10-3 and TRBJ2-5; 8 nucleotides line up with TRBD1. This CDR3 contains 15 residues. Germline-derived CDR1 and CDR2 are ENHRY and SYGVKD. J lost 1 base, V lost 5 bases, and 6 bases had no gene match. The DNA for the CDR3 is TGTGCCATCAGTCCCGACAGGGGAGCCCAAGAGACCCAGTACTTC. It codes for CAISPDRGAQETQYF.